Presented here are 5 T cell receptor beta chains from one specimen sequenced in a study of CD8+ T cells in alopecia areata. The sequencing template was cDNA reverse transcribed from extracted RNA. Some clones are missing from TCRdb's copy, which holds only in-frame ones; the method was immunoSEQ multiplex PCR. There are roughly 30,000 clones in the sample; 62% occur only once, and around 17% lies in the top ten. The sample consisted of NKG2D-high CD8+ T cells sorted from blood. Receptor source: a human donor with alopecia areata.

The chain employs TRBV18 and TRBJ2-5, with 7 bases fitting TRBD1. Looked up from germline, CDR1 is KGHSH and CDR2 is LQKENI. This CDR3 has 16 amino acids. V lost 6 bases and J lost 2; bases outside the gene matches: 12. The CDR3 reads CASSPSEGGRQETQYF. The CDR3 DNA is TGTGCCAGCTCTCCCTCCGAAGGGGGCCGTCAAGAGACCCAGTACTTC.

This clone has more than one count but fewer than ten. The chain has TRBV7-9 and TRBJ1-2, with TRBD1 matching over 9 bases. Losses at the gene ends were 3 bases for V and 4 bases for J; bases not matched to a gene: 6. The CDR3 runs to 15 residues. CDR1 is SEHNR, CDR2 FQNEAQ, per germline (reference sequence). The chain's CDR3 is CASSFADRGVYGYTF. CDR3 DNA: TGTGCCAGCAGCTTCGCGGACAGGGGAGTCTATGGCTACACCTTC.

The CDR3 loop is CASSIMDQETQYF. CDR3 DNA sequence: TGTGCCAGTAGTATAATGGATCAAGAGACCCAGTACTTC. The rearrangement uses TRBV19 and TRBJ2-5; no firm D call. The CDR3 has 13 residues. V was trimmed by 2 bases and J by 2 bases, leaving 6 bases between them. Germline V gene data show CDR1 as LNHDA and CDR2 as SQIVND (reference sequence).

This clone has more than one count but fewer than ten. The CDR3 region has the DNA TGCAGCGTTGAACTAGCGGGAGGGTACAATGAGCAGTTCTTC. This codes for CSVELAGGYNEQFF. J is TRBJ2-1 and V is TRBV29-1, with TRBD2 identical over 12 bases. J gave up 4 bases and V 2 bases, and 0 bases lay outside the gene matches. CDR1 and CDR2 (germline): SQVTM, ANQGSEA. The CDR3 length is 14 residues.

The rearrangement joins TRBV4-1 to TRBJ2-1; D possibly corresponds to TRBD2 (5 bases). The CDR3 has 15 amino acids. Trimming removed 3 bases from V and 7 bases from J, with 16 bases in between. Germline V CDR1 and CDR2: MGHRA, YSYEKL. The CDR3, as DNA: TGCGCCAGCAGCCACGACCCCGACTGGGAGAATGAGCAGTTCTTC. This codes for CASSHDPDWENEQFF.